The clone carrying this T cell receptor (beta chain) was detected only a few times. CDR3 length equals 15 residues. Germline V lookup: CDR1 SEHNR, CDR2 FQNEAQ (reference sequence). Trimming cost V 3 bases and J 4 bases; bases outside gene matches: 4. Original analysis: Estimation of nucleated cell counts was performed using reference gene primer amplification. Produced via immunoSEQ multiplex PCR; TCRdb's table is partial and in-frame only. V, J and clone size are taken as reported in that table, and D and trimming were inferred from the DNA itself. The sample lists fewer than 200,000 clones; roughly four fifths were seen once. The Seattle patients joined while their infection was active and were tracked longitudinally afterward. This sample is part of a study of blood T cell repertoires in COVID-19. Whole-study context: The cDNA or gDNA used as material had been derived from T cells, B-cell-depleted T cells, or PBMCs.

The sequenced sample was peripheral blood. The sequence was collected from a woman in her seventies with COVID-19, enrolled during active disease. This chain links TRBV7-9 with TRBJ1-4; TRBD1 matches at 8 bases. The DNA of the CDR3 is TGTGCCAGCAGCTTGGGGGACAGGAATAATGAAAAACTGTTTTTT. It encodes CASSLGDRNNEKLFF.